The 21 T cell receptor beta chains below all came from one sample that was sequenced in a study of blood T cell repertoires in COVID-19. Some clones are missing from TCRdb's copy, which holds only in-frame ones; the method was immunoSEQ multiplex PCR. The sample lists some 77,000 clones; 90% were seen once. Sequencing was performed on peripheral blood. The receptors stem from a woman older than 75 with active or convalescent COVID-19.

The chain joins TRBV7-9 to TRBJ2-1, with 9 bases identical to TRBD2. Looked up from germline, CDR1 is SEHNR and CDR2 is FQNEAQ (reference sequence). The trim removed 3 bases at V and 6 bases at J, leaving 6 bases unmatched. This CDR3 is built from 15 residues. The CDR3, as DNA: TGTGCCAGCAGCTTTAGCGGGAGTGAGTTCAATGAGCAGTTCTTC. Its translation: CASSFSGSEFNEQFF.

The V gene is TRBV28, the J gene TRBJ2-1; 9 positions match TRBD1. Looked up from germline, CDR1 is MDHEN and CDR2 is SYDVKM. This CDR3 spans 13 amino acids. The junction had 6 bases not matched to a gene; V was cut back by 8 bases and J by 7 bases. CDR3 in amino acids: CASLRTGVNEQFF. For the CDR3, the DNA is TGTGCCAGCCTTAGGACAGGGGTGAATGAGCAGTTCTTC.

V usage is TRBV5-1 and J usage is TRBJ2-3; D is perhaps TRBD1 (6 bases). V lost 1 base to trimming and J lost 2 bases, with 11 bases between them. Germline CDR1 reads SGHRS; CDR2 reads YFSETQ. This CDR3 region has 15 residues. For the CDR3, the DNA is TGCGCCAGCAGCTTGCGACAGGCTTCCACAGATACGCAGTATTTT. Translating gives CASSLRQASTDTQYF.

The chain couples TRBV12-3 or TRBV12-4 to TRBJ2-1; maybe TRBD1 (6 bases). This CDR3 has 13 amino acids. Trimming removed 5 bases from V and 9 bases from J, with 14 bases in between. CDR3 DNA sequence: TGTGCCAGCAGTAACAACAGGGCGGGTGAGCAGTTCTTC. Encoded protein: CASSNNRAGEQFF.

V and J are TRBV5-1 and TRBJ1-2; D uncertain. The germline CDR1 and CDR2 sequences are SGHRS and YFSETQ. The V gene lost 4 bases and the J gene lost 3 bases, with 13 bases spanning the gap. The CDR3 is 14 amino acids. CDR3 in amino acids: CASSPTQGDYGYTF. The CDR3 DNA follows: TGCGCCAGCAGCCCCACGCAAGGAGACTATGGCTACACCTTC. Full variable domain (missing parts from reference TRBV5-1 and TRBJ1-2): KAGVTQTPRYLIKTRGQQVTLSCSPISGHRSVSWYQQTPGQGLQFLFEYFSETQRNKGNFPGRFSGRQFSNSRSEMNVSTLELGDSALYLCASSPTQGDYGYTFGSGTRLTVV.

V usage is TRBV6-5 and J usage is TRBJ1-3; D is unclear. This CDR3 has 14 residues. Germline V CDR1 and CDR2: MNHEY, SVGAGI. Trimming took 0 bases from V and 7 from J, leaving 10 bases between them. CDR3 sequence (DNA): TGTGCCAGCAGTTACTCGAGAGGGTATAACACCATATATTTT. It encodes CASSYSRGYNTIYF.

This clone was counted between two and nine times. Other DNA sequences from this sample encode an identical CDR3 as well. The chain employs TRBV29-1 and TRBJ2-2; 7 positions agree with TRBD1. The V segment lost 5 bases and the J segment 5 bases; nucleotides outside the gene matches: 8. Germline values: CDR1 SQVTM, CDR2 ANQGSEA. CDR3 size: 14 residues. In DNA, the CDR3 is TGCAGCGTTCGCTCAGGGGGTCGGACCGGGGAGCTGTTTTTT. Its translation: CSVRSGGRTGELFF.

V and J are TRBV7-9 and TRBJ2-3; TRBD1 matches 8 bases. CDR3 length: 13 residues. V lost 2 bases and J lost 5; bases outside the gene matches: 0. The germline V gene encodes CDR1 SEHNR and CDR2 FQNEAQ (reference sequence). The chain's CDR3 is CASSLTGGDTQYF. CDR3 DNA sequence: TGTGCCAGCAGCTTAACAGGGGGAGATACGCAGTATTTT.

The genes are TRBV5-4 and TRBJ2-5, with D perhaps TRBD2 (6 bases). This CDR3 has 15 residues. Trimming pared 4 bases from V and 2 bases from J, leaving 15 bases between. The germline V gene has CDR1 SGHNT and CDR2 YYREEE (reference sequence). In DNA form, the CDR3 reads TGTGCCAGCAGCGCCGGGGGAGCCGGGCAAGAGACCCAGTACTTC. It encodes CASSAGGAGQETQYF.

The V gene is TRBV18, the J gene TRBJ2-3; TRBD2 agrees at 7 bases. This CDR3 has 16 residues. Germline assignment: CDR1 KGHSH and CDR2 LQKENI. The junction had 6 bases not matched to a gene; V was cut back by 2 bases and J by 1 base. The CDR3: CASSPSLTSGTDTQYF. The CDR3 bases are TGTGCCAGCTCACCATCTCTAACTAGCGGCACAGATACGCAGTATTTT.

The chain couples TRBV5-6 to TRBJ2-7; TRBD1 agrees at 7 bases. Trimming cost V 4 bases and J 2 bases; bases outside gene matches: 3. The V gene's germline CDR1 is SGHDT and CDR2 YYEEEE. There are 13 residues in the CDR3. The CDR3: CASSNTGAYEQYF. CDR3 DNA sequence: TGTGCCAGCAGCAATACAGGGGCCTACGAGCAGTACTTC.

This clone was observed once. V gene TRBV18 combines with J gene TRBJ2-5, with a possible D match to TRBD2 (6 bases). The CDR3 extends over 14 amino acids. Germline V lookup: CDR1 KGHSH, CDR2 LQKENI. V gave up 4 bases and J gave up 5 bases, with 14 bases separating them. CDR3 coding DNA: TGTGCCAGCTCACGGCCGGAGGGCCGTGAGACCCAGTACTTC. It is translated as CASSRPEGRETQYF.

This chain links TRBV28 with TRBJ1-5, with 9 bases lining up with TRBD1. V was pared by 3 bases and J by 1 base, with 19 bases of the junction left unmatched. CDR1 and CDR2 from the germline V gene are MDHEN and SYDVKM. The CDR3 sequence is 21 residues long. The CDR3 reads CASSLPGAGTGTFRSNQPQHF. The CDR3 region has the DNA TGTGCCAGCAGTTTGCCCGGAGCCGGGACAGGGACCTTTCGGAGCAATCAGCCCCAGCATTTT. The whole variable domain, remainder taken from reference TRBV28 and TRBJ1-5, is DVKVTQSSRYLVKRTGEKVFLECVQDMDHENMFWYRQDPGLGLRLIYFSYDVKMKEKGDIPEGYSVSREKKERFSLILESASTNQTSMYLCASSLPGAGTGTFRSNQPQHFGDGTRLSIL.

The chain recombines TRBV20-1 with TRBJ1-5; no definite D call. This CDR3 region has 16 residues. Trimming removed 3 bases from V and 0 bases from J, with 15 bases in between. The germline V gene encodes CDR1 DFQATT and CDR2 SNEGSKA (reference sequence). In DNA form, the CDR3 reads TGCAGTGCTAGTGAACGGGATTGGTATAGCAATCAGCCCCAGCATTTT. This gives the protein CSASERDWYSNQPQHF.

This chain links TRBV24-1 with TRBJ1-6; no clear D gene. V lost 3 bases and J lost 9, with 8 bases in between. Germline values: CDR1 KGHDR, CDR2 SFDVKD. This CDR3 contains 13 residues. DNA of the CDR3: TGTGCCACCAGTGATCTCCGGGGTTCACCCCTCCACTTT. Encoded protein: CATSDLRGSPLHF.

As DNA, the CDR3 is TGTGCCACCAGCAGAGGGGCCACTCTCAATCAGCCCCAGCATTTT. Protein product: CATSRGATLNQPQHF. The chain couples TRBV15 to TRBJ1-5; D call uncertain. The CDR3 is 15 residues long. Per germline, CDR1 LNHNV and CDR2 YYDKDF (reference sequence). The ends were cut back, 1 base at V and 3 bases at J, with 10 bases in the middle.

The chain recombines TRBV5-1 with TRBJ2-6; weak D call: TRBD1 (5 bases). The V gene's germline CDR1 is SGHRS and CDR2 YFSETQ. V was shortened by 5 bases and J by 15 bases, with 15 bases between the two germline ends. The CDR3 is 12 residues long. CDR3 in amino acids: CASSGQGEDLTF. Here the CDR3 DNA reads TGCGCCAGCAGTGGGCAGGGTGAAGACCTGACTTTC.

The V call is TRBV2, the J call TRBJ2-7; 9 bases align to TRBD1. CDR1 and CDR2 (germline): SNHLY, FYNNEI. This CDR3 is 15 amino acids long. V trimming: 5 bases; J trimming: 2 bases; junction bases outside the gene matches: 7. The CDR3 DNA is TGTGCCAGCAGTATCCGGACAGGGGCAGCCTACGAGCAGTACTTC. This codes for CASSIRTGAAYEQYF.

This rearrangement joins TRBV12-3 or TRBV12-4 to TRBJ1-3; no firm D call. The CDR3 spans 13 residues. V was trimmed by 5 bases and J by 3 bases, leaving 8 bases between them. The CDR3 spells CASSPHIGNTIYF. DNA of the CDR3: TGTGCCAGCAGTCCTCACATTGGAAACACCATATATTTT.

The genes are TRBV7-2 and TRBJ1-1; D is unclear. CDR3 length: 15 residues. The germline V gene encodes CDR1 SGHTA and CDR2 FQGNSA. Trimming left V 6 bases short and J 0 bases short, with 14 bases between. This chain's CDR3 is CASRTGRNMNTEAFF. The CDR3 nucleotides read TGTGCCAGCAGAACCGGGAGAAACATGAACACTGAAGCTTTCTTT. Supplemented by reference TRBV7-2 and TRBJ1-1, the full variable domain reads GAGVSQSPSNKVTEKGKDVELRCDPISGHTALYWYRQSLGQGLEFLIYFQGNSAPDKSGLPSDRFSAERTGGSVSTLTIQRTQQEDSAVYLCASRTGRNMNTEAFFGQGTRLTVV.

The chain uses TRBV6-5 and TRBJ1-3; no reliable D call. Germline V lookup: CDR1 MNHEY, CDR2 SVGAGI. This CDR3 contains 14 residues. Deletions cut 6 bases from V and 2 bases from J, with 11 bases between. In nucleotides, the CDR3 is TGTGCCAGCAGACGGAGGAGTCCTGGAAACACCATATATTTT. This translates into CASRRRSPGNTIYF.